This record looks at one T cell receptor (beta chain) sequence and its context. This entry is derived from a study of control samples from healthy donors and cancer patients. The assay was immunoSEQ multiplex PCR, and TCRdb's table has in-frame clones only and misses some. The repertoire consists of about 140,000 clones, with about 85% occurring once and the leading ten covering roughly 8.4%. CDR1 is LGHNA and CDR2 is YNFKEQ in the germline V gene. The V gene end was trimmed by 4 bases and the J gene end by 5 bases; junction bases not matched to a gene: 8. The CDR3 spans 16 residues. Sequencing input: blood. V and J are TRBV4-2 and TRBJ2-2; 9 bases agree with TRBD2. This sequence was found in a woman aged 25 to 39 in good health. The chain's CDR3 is CASSPRLAGWTGELFF. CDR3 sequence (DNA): TGTGCCAGCAGCCCCCGGCTAGCGGGATGGACCGGGGAGCTGTTTTTT.